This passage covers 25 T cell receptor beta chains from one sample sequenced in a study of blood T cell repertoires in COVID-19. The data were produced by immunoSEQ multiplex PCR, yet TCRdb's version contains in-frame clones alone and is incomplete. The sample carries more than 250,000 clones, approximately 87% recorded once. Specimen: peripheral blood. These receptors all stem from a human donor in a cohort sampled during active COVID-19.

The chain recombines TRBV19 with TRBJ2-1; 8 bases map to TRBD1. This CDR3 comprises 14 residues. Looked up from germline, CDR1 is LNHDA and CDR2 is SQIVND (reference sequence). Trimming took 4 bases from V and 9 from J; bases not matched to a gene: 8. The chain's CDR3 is CASSTTGGRGEQFF. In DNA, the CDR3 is TGTGCCAGTAGTACCACAGGGGGTCGAGGTGAGCAGTTCTTC.

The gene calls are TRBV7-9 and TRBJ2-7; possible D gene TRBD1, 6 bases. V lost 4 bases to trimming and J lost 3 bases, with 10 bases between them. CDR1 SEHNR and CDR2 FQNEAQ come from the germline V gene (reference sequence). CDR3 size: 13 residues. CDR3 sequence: CASSSGQLYEQYF. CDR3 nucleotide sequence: TGTGCCAGCAGCTCGGGACAACTCTACGAGCAGTACTTC.

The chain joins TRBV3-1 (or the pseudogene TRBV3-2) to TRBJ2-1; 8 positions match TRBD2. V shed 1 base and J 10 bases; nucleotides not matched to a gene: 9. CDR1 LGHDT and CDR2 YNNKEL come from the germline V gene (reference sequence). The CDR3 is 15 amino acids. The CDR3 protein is CASSQGVAGLGEQFF. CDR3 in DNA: TGTGCCAGCAGCCAAGGGGTAGCGGGACTTGGGGAGCAGTTCTTC.

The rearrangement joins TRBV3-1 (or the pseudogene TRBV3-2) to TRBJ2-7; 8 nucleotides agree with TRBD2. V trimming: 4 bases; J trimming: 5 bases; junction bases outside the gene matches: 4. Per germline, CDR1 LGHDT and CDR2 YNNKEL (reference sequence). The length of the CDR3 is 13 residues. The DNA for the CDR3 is TGTGCCAGCAGCCGCCCGGGGGGGAACGAGCAGTACTTC. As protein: CASSRPGGNEQYF.

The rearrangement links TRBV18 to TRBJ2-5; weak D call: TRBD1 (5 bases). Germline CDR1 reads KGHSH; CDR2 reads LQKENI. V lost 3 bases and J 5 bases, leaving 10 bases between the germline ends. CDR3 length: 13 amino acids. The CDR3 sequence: CASSPQGPETQYF. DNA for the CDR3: TGTGCCAGCTCACCTCAGGGTCCGGAGACCCAGTACTTC.

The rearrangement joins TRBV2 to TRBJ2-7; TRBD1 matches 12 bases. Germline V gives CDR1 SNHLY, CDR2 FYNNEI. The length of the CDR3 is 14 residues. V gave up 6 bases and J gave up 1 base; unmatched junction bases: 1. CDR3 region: CASRGQGASYEQYF. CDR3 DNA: TGTGCCAGCAGGGGACAGGGGGCTTCCTACGAGCAGTACTTC.

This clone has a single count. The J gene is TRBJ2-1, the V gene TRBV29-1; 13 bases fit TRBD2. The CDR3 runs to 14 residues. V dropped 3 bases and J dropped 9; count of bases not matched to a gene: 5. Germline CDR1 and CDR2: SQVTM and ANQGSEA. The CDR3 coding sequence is TGCAGCGTTGATAGGACTAGCGGGAGAGGTGAGCAGTTCTTC. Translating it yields CSVDRTSGRGEQFF.

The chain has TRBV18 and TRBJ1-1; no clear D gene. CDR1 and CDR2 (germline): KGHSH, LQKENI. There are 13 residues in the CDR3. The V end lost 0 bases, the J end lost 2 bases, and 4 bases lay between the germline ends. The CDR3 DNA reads TGTGCCAGCTCACCACCCTTAAACACTGAAGCTTTCTTT. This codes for CASSPPLNTEAFF. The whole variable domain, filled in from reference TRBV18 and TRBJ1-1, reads NAGVMQNPRHLVRRRGQEARLRCSPMKGHSHVYWYRQLPEEGLKFMVYLQKENIIDESGMPKERFSAEFPKEGPSILRIQQVVRGDSAAYFCASSPPLNTEAFFGQGTRLTVV.

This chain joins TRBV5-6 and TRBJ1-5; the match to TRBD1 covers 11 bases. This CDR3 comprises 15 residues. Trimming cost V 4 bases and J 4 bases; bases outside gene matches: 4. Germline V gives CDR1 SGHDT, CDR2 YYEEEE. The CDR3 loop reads CASSGGQGANQPQHF. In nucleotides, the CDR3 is TGTGCCAGCAGCGGAGGACAGGGGGCTAATCAGCCCCAGCATTTT.

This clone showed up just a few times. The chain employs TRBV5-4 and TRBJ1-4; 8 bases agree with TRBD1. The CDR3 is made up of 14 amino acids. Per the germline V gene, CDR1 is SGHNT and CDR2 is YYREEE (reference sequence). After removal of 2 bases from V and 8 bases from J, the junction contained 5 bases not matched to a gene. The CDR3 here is CASSFGQGNEKLFF. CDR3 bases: TGTGCCAGCAGCTTCGGACAGGGTAACGAAAAACTGTTTTTT.

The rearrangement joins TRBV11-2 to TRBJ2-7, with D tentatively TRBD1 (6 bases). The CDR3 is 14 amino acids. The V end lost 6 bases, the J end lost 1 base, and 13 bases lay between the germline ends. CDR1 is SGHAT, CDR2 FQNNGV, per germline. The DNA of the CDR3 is TGTGCCAGCAGGAATAACAGGGAATCCTACGAGCAGTACTTC. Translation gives CASRNNRESYEQYF.

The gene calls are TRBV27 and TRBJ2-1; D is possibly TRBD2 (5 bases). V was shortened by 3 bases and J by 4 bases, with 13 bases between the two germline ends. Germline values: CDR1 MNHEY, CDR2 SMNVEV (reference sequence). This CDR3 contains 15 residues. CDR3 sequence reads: CASSLRVFRYNEQFF. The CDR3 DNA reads TGTGCCAGCAGTTTGCGGGTGTTTCGATACAATGAGCAGTTCTTC.

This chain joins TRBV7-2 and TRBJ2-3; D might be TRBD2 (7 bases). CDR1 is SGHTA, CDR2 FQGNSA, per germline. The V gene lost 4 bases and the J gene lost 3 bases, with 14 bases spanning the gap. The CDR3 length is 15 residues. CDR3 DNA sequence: TGTGCCAGCAGCTCGGGACTAAGGGGGACAGATACGCAGTATTTT. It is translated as CASSSGLRGTDTQYF. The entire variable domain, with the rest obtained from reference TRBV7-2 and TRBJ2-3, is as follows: GAGVSQSPSNKVTEKGKDVELRCDPISGHTALYWYRQSLGQGLEFLIYFQGNSAPDKSGLPSDRFSAERTGGSVSTLTIQRTQQEDSAVYLCASSSGLRGTDTQYFGPGTRLTVL.

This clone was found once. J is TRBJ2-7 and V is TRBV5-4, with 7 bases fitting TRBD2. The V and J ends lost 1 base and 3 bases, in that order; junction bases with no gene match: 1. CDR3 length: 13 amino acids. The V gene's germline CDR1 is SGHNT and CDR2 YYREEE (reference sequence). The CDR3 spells CASSLTGGYEQYF. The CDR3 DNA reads TGTGCCAGCAGCTTGACGGGAGGCTACGAGCAGTACTTC.

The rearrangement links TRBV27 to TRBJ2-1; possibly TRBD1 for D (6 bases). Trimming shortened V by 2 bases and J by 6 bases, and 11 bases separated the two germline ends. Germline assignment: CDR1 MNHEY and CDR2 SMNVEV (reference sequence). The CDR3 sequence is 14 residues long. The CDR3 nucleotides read TGTGCCAGCAGTTTAACAGGGCTAGGCAATGAGCAGTTCTTC. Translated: CASSLTGLGNEQFF.

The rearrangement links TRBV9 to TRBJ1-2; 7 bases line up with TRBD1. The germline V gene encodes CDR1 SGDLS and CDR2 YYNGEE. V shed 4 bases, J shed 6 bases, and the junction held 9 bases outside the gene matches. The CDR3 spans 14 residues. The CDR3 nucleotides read TGTGCCAGCAGCCAGAATCTACAGGGGAATGGCTACACCTTC. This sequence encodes CASSQNLQGNGYTF.

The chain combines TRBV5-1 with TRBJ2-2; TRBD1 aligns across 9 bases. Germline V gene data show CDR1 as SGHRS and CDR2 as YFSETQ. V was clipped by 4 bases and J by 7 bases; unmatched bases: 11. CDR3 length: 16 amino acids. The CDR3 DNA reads TGCGCCAGCAGCCTAAACCCTACAGGGGGCGGCGGGGAGCTGTTTTTT. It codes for CASSLNPTGGGGELFF. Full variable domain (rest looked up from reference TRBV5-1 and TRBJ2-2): KAGVTQTPRYLIKTRGQQVTLSCSPISGHRSVSWYQQTPGQGLQFLFEYFSETQRNKGNFPGRFSGRQFSNSRSEMNVSTLELGDSALYLCASSLNPTGGGGELFFGEGSRLTVL.

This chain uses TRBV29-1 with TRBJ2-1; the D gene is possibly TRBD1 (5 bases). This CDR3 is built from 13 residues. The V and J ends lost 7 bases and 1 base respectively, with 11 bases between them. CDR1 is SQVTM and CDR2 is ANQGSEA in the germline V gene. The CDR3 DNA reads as TGCAGCGCATCAAAGGGGTCCTACAATGAGCAGTTCTTC. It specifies CSASKGSYNEQFF.

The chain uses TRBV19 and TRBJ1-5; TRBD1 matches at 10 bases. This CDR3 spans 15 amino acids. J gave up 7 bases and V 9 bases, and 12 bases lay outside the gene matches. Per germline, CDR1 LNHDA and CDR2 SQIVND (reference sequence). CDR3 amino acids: CASTPRGQGNQPQHF. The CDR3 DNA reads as TGTGCCAGCACCCCCCGGGGACAGGGGAACCAGCCCCAGCATTTT.

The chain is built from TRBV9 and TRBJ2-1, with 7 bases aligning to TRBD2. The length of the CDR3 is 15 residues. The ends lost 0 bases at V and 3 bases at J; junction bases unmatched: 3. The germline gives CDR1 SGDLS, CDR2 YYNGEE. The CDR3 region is CASSVVSGVYNEQFF. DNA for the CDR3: TGTGCCAGCAGCGTAGTGAGCGGGGTCTACAATGAGCAGTTCTTC.

CDR3 sequence (DNA): TGTGCCAGCAGCTTTATTCAGGGAGGGGGCACAGATACGCAGTATTTT. Protein: CASSFIQGGGTDTQYF. The J gene is TRBJ2-3, the V gene TRBV5-4; 7 bases are shared with TRBD2. The CDR3 loop spans 16 amino acids. V trimming: 2 bases; J trimming: 1 base; junction bases outside the gene matches: 7. Germline loops: CDR1 SGHNT, CDR2 YYREEE (reference sequence).

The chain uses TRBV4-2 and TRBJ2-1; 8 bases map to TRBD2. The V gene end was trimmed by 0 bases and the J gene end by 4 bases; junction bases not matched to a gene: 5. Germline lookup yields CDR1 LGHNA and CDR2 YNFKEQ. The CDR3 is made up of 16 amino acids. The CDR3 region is CASSQDGLAGYNEQFF. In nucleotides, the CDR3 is TGTGCCAGCAGCCAAGATGGTTTAGCGGGGTACAATGAGCAGTTCTTC.

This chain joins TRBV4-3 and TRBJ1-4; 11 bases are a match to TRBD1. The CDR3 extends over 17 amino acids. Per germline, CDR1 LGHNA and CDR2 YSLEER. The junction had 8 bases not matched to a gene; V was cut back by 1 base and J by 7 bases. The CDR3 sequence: CASSQADLGTGGEKLFF. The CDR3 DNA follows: TGCGCCAGCAGCCAAGCAGACCTAGGGACAGGGGGTGAAAAACTGTTTTTT.

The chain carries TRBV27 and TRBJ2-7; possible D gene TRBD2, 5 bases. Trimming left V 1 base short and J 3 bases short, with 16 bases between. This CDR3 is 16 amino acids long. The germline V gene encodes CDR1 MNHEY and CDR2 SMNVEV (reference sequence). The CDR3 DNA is TGTGCCAGCAGTTTATGGCGAGGGAGCGGCATCTACGAGCAGTACTTC. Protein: CASSLWRGSGIYEQYF.

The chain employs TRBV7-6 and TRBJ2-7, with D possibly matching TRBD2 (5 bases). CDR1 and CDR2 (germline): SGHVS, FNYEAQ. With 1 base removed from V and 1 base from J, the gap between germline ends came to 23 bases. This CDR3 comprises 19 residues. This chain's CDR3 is CASSLGFMSSPRRSYEQYF. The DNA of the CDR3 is TGTGCCAGCAGCTTAGGTTTTATGTCTAGCCCTCGAAGGTCCTACGAGCAGTACTTC.